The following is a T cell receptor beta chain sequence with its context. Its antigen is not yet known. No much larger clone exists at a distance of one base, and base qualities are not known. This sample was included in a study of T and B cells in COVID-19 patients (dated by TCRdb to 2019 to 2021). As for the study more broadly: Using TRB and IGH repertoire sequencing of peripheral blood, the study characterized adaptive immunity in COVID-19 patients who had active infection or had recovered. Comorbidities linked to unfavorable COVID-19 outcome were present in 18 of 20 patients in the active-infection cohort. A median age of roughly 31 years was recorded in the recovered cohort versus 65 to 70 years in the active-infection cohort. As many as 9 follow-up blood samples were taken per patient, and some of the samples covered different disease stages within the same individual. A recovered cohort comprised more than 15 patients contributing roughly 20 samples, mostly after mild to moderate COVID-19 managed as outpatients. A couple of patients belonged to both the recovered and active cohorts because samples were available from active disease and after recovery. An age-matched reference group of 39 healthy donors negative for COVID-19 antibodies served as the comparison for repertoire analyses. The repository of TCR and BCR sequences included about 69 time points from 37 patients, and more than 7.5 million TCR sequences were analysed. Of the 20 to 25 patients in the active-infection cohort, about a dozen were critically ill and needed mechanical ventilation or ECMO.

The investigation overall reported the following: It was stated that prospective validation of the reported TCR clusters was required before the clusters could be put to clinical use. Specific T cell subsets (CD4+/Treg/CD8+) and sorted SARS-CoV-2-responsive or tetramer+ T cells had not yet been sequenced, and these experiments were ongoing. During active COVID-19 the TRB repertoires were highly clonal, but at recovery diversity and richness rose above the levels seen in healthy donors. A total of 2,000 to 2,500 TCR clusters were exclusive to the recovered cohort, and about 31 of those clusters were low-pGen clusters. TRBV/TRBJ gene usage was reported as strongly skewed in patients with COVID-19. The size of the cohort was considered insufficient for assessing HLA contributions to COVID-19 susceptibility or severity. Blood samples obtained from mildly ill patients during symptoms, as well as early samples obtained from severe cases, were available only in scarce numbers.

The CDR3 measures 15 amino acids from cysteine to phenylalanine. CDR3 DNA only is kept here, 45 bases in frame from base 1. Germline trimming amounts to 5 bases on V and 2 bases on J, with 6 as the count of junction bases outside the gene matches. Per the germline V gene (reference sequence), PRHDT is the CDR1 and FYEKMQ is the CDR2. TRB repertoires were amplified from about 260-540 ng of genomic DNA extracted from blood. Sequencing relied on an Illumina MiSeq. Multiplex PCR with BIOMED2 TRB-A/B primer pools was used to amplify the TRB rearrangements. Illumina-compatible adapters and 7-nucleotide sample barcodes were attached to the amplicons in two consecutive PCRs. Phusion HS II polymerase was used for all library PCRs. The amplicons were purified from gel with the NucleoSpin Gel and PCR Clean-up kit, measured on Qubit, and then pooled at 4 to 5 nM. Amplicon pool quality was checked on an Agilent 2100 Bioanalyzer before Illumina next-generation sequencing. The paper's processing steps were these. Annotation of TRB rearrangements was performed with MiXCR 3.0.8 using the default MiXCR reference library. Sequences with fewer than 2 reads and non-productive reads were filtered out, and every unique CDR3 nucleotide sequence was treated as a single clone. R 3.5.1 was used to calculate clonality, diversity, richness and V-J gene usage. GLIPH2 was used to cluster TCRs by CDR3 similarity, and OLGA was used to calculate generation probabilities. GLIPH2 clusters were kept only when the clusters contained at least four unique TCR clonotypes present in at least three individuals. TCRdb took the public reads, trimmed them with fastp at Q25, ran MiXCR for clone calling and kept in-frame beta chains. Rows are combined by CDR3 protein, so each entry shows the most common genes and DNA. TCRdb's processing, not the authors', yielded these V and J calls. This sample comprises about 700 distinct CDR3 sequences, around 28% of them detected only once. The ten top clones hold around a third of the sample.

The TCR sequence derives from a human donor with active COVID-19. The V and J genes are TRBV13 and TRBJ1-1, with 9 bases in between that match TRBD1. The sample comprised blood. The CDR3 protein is CASSEEGQGNTEAFF. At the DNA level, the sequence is TGTGCCAGCAGCGAGGAGGGACAGGGAAACACTGAAGCTTTCTTT.